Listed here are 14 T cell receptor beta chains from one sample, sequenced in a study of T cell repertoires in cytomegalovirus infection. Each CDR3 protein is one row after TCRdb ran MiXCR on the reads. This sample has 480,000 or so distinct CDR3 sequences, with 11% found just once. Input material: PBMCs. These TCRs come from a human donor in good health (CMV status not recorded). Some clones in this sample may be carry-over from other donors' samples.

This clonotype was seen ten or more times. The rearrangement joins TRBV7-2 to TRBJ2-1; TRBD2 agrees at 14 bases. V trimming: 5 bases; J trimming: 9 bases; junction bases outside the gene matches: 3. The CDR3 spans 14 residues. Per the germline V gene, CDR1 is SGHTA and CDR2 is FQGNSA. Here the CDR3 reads CASSPGLAGAEQFF. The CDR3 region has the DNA TGTGCCAGCAGCCCGGGACTAGCGGGAGCTGAGCAGTTCTTC.

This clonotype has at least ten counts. The CDR3 spells CASSSGQGPDTQYF. The CDR3 nucleotides read TGTGCCAGCAGTTCCGGACAGGGACCAGATACGCAGTATTTT. V usage is TRBV27 and J usage is TRBJ2-3; 8 nucleotides line up with TRBD1. V lost 4 bases, J lost 4 bases, and 4 bases stayed unmatched. Germline V gene data show CDR1 as MNHEY and CDR2 as SMNVEV (reference sequence). The CDR3 totals 14 residues.

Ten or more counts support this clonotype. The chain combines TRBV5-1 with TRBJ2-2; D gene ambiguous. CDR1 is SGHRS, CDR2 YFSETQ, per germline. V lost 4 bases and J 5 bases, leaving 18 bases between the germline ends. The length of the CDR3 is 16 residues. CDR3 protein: CASSPPGLTGTGELFF. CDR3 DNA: TGCGCCAGCAGCCCCCCGGGTCTCACCGGAACCGGGGAGCTGTTTTTT.

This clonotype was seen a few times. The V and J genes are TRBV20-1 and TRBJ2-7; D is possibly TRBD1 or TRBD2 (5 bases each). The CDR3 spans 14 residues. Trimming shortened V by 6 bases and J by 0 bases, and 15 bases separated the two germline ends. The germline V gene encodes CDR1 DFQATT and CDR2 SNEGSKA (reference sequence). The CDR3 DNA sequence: TGCAGTGCCGCGTCAGGGAGCCGCTCCTACGAGCAGTACTTC. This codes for CSAASGSRSYEQYF.

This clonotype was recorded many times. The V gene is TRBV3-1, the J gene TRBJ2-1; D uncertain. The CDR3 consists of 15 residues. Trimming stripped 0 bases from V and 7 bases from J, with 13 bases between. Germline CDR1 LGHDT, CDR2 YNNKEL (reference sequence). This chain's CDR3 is CASSQDLSYPNEQFF. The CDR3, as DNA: TGTGCCAGCAGCCAAGATTTGAGCTACCCAAATGAGCAGTTCTTC.

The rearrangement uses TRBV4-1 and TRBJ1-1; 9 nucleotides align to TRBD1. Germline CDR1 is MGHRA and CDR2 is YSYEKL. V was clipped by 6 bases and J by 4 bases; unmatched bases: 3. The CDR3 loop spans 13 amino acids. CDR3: CASSYRGPTEAFF. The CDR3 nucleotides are TGCGCCAGCAGTTACAGGGGGCCCACTGAAGCTTTCTTT.

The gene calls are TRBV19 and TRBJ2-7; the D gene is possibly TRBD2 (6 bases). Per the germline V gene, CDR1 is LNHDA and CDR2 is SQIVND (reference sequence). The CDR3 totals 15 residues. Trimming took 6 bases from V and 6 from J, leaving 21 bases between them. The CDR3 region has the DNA TGTGCCAGTAGCCCCCTCCCGGAGGGCGCAGGCGAGCAGTACTTC. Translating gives CASSPLPEGAGEQYF.

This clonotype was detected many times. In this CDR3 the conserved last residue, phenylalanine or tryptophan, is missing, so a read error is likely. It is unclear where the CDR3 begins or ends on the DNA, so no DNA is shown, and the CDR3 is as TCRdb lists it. CDR3 amino acids: CASSQPGYKAGV. The chain joins TRBV23-1 to TRBJ1-4. TRBV23-1 is noted as an ORF with a role that remains uncertain. With termini counted, the CDR3 has 12 amino acids.

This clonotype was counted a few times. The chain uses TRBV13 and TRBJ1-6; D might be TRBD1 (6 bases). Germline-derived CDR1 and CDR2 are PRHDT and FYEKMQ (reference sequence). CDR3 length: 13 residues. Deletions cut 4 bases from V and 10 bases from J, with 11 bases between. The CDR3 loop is CASSSSGQSPLHF. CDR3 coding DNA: TGTGCCAGCAGCTCCTCCGGACAGTCACCCCTCCACTTT.

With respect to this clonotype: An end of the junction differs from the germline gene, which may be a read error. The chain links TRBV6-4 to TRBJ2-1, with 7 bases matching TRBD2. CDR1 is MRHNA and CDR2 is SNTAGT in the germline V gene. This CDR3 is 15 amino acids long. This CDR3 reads CASSERGRAINEHFF. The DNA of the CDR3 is TGTGCCAGCAGTGAAAGAGGGAGGGCCATAAATGAGCACTTCTTC.

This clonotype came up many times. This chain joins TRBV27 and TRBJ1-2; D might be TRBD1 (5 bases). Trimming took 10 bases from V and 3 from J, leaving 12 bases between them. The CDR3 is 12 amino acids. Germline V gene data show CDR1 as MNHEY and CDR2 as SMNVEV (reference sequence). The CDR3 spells CATRGLYYGYTF. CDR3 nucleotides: TGTGCCACAAGGGGCCTCTACTATGGCTACACCTTC.

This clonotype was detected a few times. The CDR3 DNA reads TGTGCCACCGGGGGACAGCCCCTAAACTATGGCTACACCTTC. Encoded protein: CATGGQPLNYGYTF. The V call is TRBV24-1, the J call TRBJ1-2; TRBD1 aligns across 7 bases. The V and J ends lost 9 bases and 2 bases, in that order; junction bases with no gene match: 8. Looked up from germline, CDR1 is KGHDR and CDR2 is SFDVKD. The CDR3 contains 14 residues.

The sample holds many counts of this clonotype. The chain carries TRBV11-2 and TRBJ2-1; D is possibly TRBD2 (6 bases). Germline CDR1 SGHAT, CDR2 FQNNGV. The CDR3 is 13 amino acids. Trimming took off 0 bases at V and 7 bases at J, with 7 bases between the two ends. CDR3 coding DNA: TGTGCCAGCAGCTTAGACGGGGGAAATGAGCAGTTCTTC. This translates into CASSLDGGNEQFF.

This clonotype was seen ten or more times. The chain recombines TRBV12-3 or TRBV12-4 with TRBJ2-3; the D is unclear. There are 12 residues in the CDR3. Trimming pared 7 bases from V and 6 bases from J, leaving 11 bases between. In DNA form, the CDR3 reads TGTGCCAGCAAAGATTACCCGGATACGCAGTATTTT. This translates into CASKDYPDTQYF.